This TCR beta chain emerged from a study of blood T cells in healthy people across ages. V lost 6 bases to trimming and J lost 2 bases, with 15 bases between them. CDR1 and CDR2 (germline): KGHDR, SFDVKD. The length of the CDR3 is 15 residues. Approximately 9.1 milliliters was the volume of peripheral blood drawn from each donor. Next came a second PCR, run for about 6 to 11 cycles, which used a sample-barcoded 5' primer along with a J-beta primer mix. MiXCR, run by TCRdb on the 5' RACE reads, gives a single entry per CDR3 protein. The sample includes 1.5 million to 2 million distinct CDR3 sequences, less than 50% of them seen just once.

This clonotype was sampled from a woman between 40 and 55 years old in good health. Input material: blood. The chain uses TRBV24-1 and TRBJ2-5, with D perhaps TRBD1 (6 bases). CDR3 sequence: CATSLSDRYQETQYF. The CDR3, as DNA: TGTGCCACCAGTCTTTCCGACAGGTATCAAGAGACCCAGTACTTC.